These T cell receptor beta chains were read from a single sample in a study of blood T cell repertoires in COVID-19. Only in-frame clones appear in the TCRdb table, and some are missing; sequencing was by immunoSEQ multiplex PCR. Among about 250,000 clones, about 86% were seen once, and the ten largest hold around 8.9%. Sample: peripheral blood. The receptors shown here come from an elderly man with acute or convalescent COVID-19. Both conserved end residues are part of each CDR3. Each record gives: CDR3 length, clone size, J gene, D gene, V gene, CDR3 protein, CDR3 DNA. D genes are given only for firm matches. Where a row states a size, it is once, few, many or the class of an expanded clone; other rows omit it.

CDR3 length: 14
clone size: few
J gene: TRBJ1-5
D gene: TRBD1
V gene: TRBV5-6
CDR3 protein: CASSQGGFNQPQHF
CDR3 DNA: TGTGCCAGCAGCCAGGGGGGATTCAATCAGCCCCAGCATTTT

CDR3 length: 14
clone size: NA
J gene: TRBJ1-3
D gene: NA
V gene: TRBV6-5
CDR3 protein: CASSLWRAGNTIYF
CDR3 DNA: TGTGCCAGCAGTCTGTGGAGGGCTGGAAACACCATATATTTT

CDR3 length: 13
clone size: few
J gene: TRBJ2-5
D gene: TRBD2
V gene: TRBV12-3/TRBV12-4
CDR3 protein: CASSTGLQETQYF
CDR3 DNA: TGTGCCAGCAGTACGGGACTACAGGAGACCCAGTACTTC

CDR3 length: 15
clone size: NA
J gene: TRBJ1-4
D gene: TRBD1
V gene: TRBV28
CDR3 protein: CASRGQGYENEKLFF
CDR3 DNA: TGTGCCAGCAGGGGACAGGGCTACGAAAATGAAAAACTGTTTTTT

CDR3 length: 18
clone size: few
J gene: TRBJ1-4
D gene: NA
V gene: TRBV27
CDR3 protein: CASSLLAPSQTSNEKLFF
CDR3 DNA: TGTGCCAGCAGTTTATTAGCCCCCTCCCAGACTTCTAATGAAAAACTGTTTTTT

CDR3 length: 14
clone size: NA
J gene: TRBJ2-2
D gene: TRBD1
V gene: TRBV2
CDR3 protein: CASGGQGTTGELFF
CDR3 DNA: TGTGCCAGCGGGGGACAGGGGACCACCGGGGAGCTGTTTTTT

CDR3 length: 15
clone size: NA
J gene: TRBJ2-7
D gene: NA
V gene: TRBV19
CDR3 protein: CASSAWTASSYEQYF
CDR3 DNA: TGTGCCAGTAGTGCCTGGACTGCTAGCTCCTACGAGCAGTACTTC

CDR3 length: 15
clone size: NA
J gene: TRBJ1-3
D gene: NA
V gene: TRBV6-6
CDR3 protein: CASSSALSSGNTIYF
CDR3 DNA: TGTGCCAGCAGTTCCGCCCTAAGCTCTGGAAACACCATATATTTT

CDR3 length: 15
clone size: NA
J gene: TRBJ1-1
D gene: NA
V gene: TRBV24-1
CDR3 protein: CATSDPRRRNTEAFF
CDR3 DNA: TGTGCCACCAGTGATCCACGCCGGAGGAACACTGAAGCTTTCTTT

CDR3 length: 15
clone size: NA
J gene: TRBJ2-1
D gene: TRBD2
V gene: TRBV18
CDR3 protein: CASSPSSGSVDEQFF
CDR3 DNA: TGTGCCAGCTCACCCTCTAGCGGGAGTGTCGATGAGCAGTTCTTC

CDR3 length: 13
clone size: NA
J gene: TRBJ1-1
D gene: NA
V gene: TRBV25-1
CDR3 protein: CASRQGQGIGAFF
CDR3 DNA: TGTGCCAGTCGCCAAGGTCAGGGGATAGGAGCTTTCTTT

CDR3 length: 15
clone size: NA
J gene: TRBJ2-1
D gene: NA
V gene: TRBV5-1
CDR3 protein: CASSLGGTAYNEQFF
CDR3 DNA: TGCGCCAGCAGCTTGGGAGGGACTGCCTACAATGAGCAGTTCTTC

CDR3 length: 14
clone size: NA
J gene: TRBJ2-4
D gene: TRBD2
V gene: TRBV5-1
CDR3 protein: CASSLRAGENIQYF
CDR3 DNA: TGCGCCAGCAGCTTAAGAGCGGGGGAAAACATTCAGTACTTC

CDR3 length: 15
clone size: NA
J gene: TRBJ2-2
D gene: NA
V gene: TRBV3-1/TRBV3-2
CDR3 protein: CASSQIELPTGELFF
CDR3 DNA: TGTGCCAGCAGCCAAATAGAATTACCCACCGGGGAGCTGTTTTTT

CDR3 length: 13
clone size: NA
J gene: TRBJ2-2
D gene: NA
V gene: TRBV19
CDR3 protein: CASIKIGGGELFF
CDR3 DNA: TGTGCCAGTATTAAAATCGGGGGCGGGGAGCTGTTTTTT

CDR3 length: 16
clone size: NA
J gene: TRBJ2-7
D gene: TRBD2
V gene: TRBV11-1
CDR3 protein: CASSLMKGAGGYEQYF
CDR3 DNA: TGTGCCAGCAGCCTAATGAAGGGAGCGGGAGGCTACGAGCAGTACTTC

CDR3 length: 16
clone size: NA
J gene: TRBJ2-7
D gene: TRBD2
V gene: TRBV7-2
CDR3 protein: CASSSGIWTSAYEQYF
CDR3 DNA: TGTGCCAGCAGCTCAGGTATTTGGACTAGCGCCTACGAGCAGTACTTC

CDR3 length: 16
clone size: NA
J gene: TRBJ2-5
D gene: NA
V gene: TRBV18
CDR3 protein: CASSPRSSGGKETQYF
CDR3 DNA: TGTGCCAGCTCACCACGCTCGAGCGGAGGGAAAGAGACCCAGTACTTC

CDR3 length: 14
clone size: NA
J gene: TRBJ1-4
D gene: NA
V gene: TRBV5-1
CDR3 protein: CASSLRRGGEKLFF
CDR3 DNA: TGCGCCAGCAGCTTACGACGCGGGGGAGAAAAACTGTTTTTT

CDR3 length: 15
clone size: NA
J gene: TRBJ1-5
D gene: TRBD1
V gene: TRBV5-1
CDR3 protein: CASSPGTDYNQPQHF
CDR3 DNA: TGCGCCAGCAGCCCTGGGACAGATTACAATCAGCCCCAGCATTTT

CDR3 length: 12
clone size: NA
J gene: TRBJ2-5
D gene: NA
V gene: TRBV30
CDR3 protein: CAWSSGWETQYF
CDR3 DNA: TGTGCCTGGAGTTCAGGTTGGGAGACCCAGTACTTC

CDR3 length: 12
clone size: few
J gene: TRBJ1-4
D gene: NA
V gene: TRBV19
CDR3 protein: CASSSRDEKLFF
CDR3 DNA: TGTGCCAGTAGTTCCCGAGATGAAAAACTGTTTTTT